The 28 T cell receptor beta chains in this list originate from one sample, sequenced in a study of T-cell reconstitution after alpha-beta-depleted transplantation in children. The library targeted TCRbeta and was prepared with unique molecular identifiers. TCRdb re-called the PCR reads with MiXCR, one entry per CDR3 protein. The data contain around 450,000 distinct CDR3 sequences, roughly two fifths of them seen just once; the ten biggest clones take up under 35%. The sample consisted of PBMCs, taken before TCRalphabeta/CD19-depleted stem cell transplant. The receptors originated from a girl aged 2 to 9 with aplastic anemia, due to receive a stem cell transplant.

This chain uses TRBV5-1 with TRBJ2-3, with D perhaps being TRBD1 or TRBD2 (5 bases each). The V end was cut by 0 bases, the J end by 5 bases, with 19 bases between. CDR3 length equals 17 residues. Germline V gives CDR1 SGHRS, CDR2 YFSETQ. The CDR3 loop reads CASSLGGAWGRRDTQYF. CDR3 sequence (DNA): TGCGCCAGCAGCTTGGGAGGGGCGTGGGGTCGGAGAGATACGCAGTATTTT.

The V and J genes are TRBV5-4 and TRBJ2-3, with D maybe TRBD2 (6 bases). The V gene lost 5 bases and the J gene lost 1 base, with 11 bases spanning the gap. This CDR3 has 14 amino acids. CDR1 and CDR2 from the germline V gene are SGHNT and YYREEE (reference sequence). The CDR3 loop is CASRRTTGTDTQYF. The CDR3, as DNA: TGTGCCAGCAGGAGGACTACAGGCACAGATACGCAGTATTTT. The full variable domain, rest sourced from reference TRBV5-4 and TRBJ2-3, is ETGVTQSPTHLIKTRGQQVTLRCSSQSGHNTVSWYQQALGQGPQFIFQYYREEENGRGNFPPRFSGLQFPNYSSELNVNALELDDSALYLCASRRTTGTDTQYFGPGTRLTVL.

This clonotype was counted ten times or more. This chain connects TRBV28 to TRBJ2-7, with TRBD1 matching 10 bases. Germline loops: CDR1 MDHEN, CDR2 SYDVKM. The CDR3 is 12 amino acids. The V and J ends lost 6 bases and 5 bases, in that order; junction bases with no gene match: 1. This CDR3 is CASRDRGNEQYF. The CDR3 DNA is TGTGCCAGCAGGGACAGGGGGAACGAGCAGTACTTC.

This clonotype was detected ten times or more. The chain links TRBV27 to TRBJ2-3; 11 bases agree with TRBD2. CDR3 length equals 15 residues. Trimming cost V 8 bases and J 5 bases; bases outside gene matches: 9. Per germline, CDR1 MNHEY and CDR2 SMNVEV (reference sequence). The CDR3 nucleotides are TGTGCCAGCCGCCCCTCCGGGACTAGCGGAGATACGCAGTATTTT. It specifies CASRPSGTSGDTQYF.

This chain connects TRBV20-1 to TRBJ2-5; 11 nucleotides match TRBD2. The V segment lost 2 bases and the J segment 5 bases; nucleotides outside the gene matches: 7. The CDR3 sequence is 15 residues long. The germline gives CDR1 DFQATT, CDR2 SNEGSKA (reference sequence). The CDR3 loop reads CSARLAGGQKETQYF. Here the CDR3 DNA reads TGCAGTGCTAGATTAGCGGGGGGGCAAAAGGAGACCCAGTACTTC.

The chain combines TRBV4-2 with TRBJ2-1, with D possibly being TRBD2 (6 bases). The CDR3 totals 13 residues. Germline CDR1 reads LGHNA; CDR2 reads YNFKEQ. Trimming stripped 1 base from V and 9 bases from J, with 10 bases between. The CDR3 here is CASSQASGSEQFF. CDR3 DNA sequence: TGTGCCAGCAGCCAAGCTTCCGGGAGTGAGCAGTTCTTC.

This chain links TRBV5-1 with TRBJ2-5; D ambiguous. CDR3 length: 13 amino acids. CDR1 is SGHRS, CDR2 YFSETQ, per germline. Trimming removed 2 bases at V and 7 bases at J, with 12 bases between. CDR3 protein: CASSLEQYGTQYF. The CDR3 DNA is TGCGCCAGCAGCTTAGAGCAGTATGGGACCCAGTACTTC.

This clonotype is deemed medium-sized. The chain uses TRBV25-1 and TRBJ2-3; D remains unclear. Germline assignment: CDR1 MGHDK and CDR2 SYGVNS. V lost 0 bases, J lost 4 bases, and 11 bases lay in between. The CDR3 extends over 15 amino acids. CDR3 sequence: CASSEYLVPADTQYF. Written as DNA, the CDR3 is TGTGCCAGCAGTGAATATCTAGTCCCCGCAGATACGCAGTATTTT.

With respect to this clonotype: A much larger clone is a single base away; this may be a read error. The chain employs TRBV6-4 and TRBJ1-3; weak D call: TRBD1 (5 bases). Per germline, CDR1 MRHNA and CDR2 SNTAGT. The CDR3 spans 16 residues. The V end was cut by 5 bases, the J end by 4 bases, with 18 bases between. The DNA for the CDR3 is TGTGCCAGCAGTCCCACGGGAGCCGGGGACGGAAACACCATATATTTT. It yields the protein CASSPTGAGDGNTIYF.

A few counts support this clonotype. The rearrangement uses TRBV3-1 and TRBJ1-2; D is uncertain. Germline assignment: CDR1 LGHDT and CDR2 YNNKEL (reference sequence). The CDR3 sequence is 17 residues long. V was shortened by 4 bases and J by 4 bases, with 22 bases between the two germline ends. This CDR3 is CASSPLFSGVPRYGYTF. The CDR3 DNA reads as TGTGCCAGCAGCCCCCTTTTCAGTGGGGTTCCCCGCTATGGCTACACCTTC. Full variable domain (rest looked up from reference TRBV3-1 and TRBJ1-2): DTAVSQTPKYLVTQMGNDKSIKCEQNLGHDTMYWYKQDSKKFLKIMFSYNNKELIINETVPNRFSPKSPDKAHLNLHINSLELGDSAVYFCASSPLFSGVPRYGYTFGSGTRLTVV.

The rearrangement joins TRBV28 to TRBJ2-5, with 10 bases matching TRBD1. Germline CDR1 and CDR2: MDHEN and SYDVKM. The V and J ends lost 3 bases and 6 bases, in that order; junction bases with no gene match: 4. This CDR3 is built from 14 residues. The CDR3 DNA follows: TGTGCCAGCAGTTTGGGACAGGGGTCAAAGACCCAGTACTTC. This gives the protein CASSLGQGSKTQYF.

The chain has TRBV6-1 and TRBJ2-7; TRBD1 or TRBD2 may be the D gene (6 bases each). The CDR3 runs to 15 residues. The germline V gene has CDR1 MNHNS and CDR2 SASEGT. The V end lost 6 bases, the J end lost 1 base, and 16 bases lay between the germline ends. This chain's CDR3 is CASRTTGRTSYEQYF. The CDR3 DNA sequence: TGTGCCAGCAGAACCACAGGGAGGACTTCCTACGAGCAGTACTTC.

CDR3 DNA sequence: TGTGCCAGTAGTCCAACCGGGACTAGCGCCCTGAGCTCCTACAATGAGCAGTTCTTC. It specifies CASSPTGTSALSSYNEQFF. V usage is TRBV19 and J usage is TRBJ2-1, with 10 nucleotides matching TRBD2. Germline V gene data show CDR1 as LNHDA and CDR2 as SQIVND (reference sequence). The V gene end was trimmed by 5 bases and the J gene end by 0 bases; junction bases not matched to a gene: 13. The CDR3 runs 19 residues.

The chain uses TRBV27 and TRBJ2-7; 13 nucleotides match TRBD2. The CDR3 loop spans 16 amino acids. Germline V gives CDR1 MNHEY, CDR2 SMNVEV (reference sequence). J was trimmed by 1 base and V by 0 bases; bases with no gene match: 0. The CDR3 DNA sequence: TGTGCCAGCAGTTTATCGGGACTAGCGGGGTCCTACGAGCAGTACTTC. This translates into CASSLSGLAGSYEQYF.

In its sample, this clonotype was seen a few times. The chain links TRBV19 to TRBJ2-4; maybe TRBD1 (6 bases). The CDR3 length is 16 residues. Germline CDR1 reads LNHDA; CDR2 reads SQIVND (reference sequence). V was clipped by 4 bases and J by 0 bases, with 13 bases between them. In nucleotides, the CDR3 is TGTGCCAGTAGTAGAGACAGGACCCTAGCCAAAAACATTCAGTACTTC. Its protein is CASSRDRTLAKNIQYF.

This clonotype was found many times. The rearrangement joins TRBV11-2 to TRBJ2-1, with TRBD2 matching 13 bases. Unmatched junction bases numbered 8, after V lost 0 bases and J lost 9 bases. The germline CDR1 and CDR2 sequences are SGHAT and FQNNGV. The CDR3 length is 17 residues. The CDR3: CASSLEVGTSGMVEQFF. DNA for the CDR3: TGTGCCAGCAGCTTAGAAGTGGGGACTAGCGGGATGGTTGAGCAGTTCTTC.

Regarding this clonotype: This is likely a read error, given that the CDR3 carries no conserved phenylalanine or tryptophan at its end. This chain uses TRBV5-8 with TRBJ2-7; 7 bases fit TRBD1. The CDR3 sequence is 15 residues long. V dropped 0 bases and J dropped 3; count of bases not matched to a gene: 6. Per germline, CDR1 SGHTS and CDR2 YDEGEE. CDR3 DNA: TGTGCCAGCAGCTTGGAGGACAGGCTTGTCTACGAGCAGTACATC. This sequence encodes CASSLEDRLVYEQYI.

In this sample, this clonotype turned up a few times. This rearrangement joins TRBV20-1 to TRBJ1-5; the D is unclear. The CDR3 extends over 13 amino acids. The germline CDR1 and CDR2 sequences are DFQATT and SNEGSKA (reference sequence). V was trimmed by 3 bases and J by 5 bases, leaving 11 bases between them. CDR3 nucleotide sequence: TGCAGTGCTAGTGAAGGGAGCCATCAGCCCCAGCATTTT. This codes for CSASEGSHQPQHF.

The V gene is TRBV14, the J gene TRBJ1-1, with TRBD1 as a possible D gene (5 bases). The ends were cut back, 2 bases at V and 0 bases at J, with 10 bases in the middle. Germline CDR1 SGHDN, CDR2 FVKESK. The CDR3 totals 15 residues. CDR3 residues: CASSQNRQLNTEAFF. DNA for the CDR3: TGTGCCAGCAGCCAAAATAGACAGTTGAACACTGAAGCTTTCTTT.

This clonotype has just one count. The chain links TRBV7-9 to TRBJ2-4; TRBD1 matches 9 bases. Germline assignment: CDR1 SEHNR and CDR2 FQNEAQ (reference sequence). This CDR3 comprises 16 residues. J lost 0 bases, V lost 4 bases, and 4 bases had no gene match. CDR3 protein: CASSSGQGRAKNIQYF. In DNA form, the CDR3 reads TGTGCCAGCAGCTCCGGACAGGGGCGAGCCAAAAACATTCAGTACTTC.

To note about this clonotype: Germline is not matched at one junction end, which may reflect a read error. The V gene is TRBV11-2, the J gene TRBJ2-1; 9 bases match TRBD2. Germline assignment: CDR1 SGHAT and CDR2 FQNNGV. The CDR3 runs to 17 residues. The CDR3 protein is CATSRPFSGGLYNEQFF. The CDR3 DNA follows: TGTGCCACCAGCCGTCCGTTCAGCGGGGGGTTATACAATGAGCAGTTCTTC.

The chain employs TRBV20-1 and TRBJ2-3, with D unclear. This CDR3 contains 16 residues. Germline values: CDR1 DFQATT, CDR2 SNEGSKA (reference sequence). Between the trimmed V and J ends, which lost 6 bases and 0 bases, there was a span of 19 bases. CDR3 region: CSADLTRQGSTDTQYF. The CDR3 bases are TGCAGTGCCGACCTTACTCGACAAGGTAGCACAGATACGCAGTATTTT.

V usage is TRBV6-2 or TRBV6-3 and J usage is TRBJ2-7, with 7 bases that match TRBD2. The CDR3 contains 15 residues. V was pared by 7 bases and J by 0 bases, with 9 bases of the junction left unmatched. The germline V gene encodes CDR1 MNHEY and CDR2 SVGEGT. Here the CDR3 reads CASTLAEVISYEQYF. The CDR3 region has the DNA TGTGCCAGCACCCTAGCGGAGGTTATCTCCTACGAGCAGTACTTC.

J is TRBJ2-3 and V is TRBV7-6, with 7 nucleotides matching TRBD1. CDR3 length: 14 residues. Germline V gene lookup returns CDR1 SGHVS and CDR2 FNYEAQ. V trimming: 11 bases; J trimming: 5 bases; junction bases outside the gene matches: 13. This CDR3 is CASSGPPGGDTQYF. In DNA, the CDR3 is TGTGCCTCCTCCGGACCGCCAGGGGGAGATACGCAGTATTTT.

The CDR3 sequence: CSARGTGWGEQYF. The DNA of the CDR3 is TGCAGTGCTAGAGGGACAGGGTGGGGCGAGCAGTACTTC. V gene TRBV20-1 combines with J gene TRBJ2-7; TRBD1 aligns across 8 bases. This CDR3 contains 13 residues. Germline CDR1 is DFQATT and CDR2 is SNEGSKA (reference sequence). Germline trimming cut 1 base from V and 6 bases from J; bases unmatched to any gene: 5.

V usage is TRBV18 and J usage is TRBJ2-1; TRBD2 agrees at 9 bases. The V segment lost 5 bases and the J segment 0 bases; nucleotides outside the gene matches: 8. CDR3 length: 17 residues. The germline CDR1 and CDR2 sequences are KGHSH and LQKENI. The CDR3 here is CASSVSGRRSSYNEQFF. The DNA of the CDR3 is TGTGCCAGCTCAGTCAGCGGGAGGAGGAGCTCCTACAATGAGCAGTTCTTC.

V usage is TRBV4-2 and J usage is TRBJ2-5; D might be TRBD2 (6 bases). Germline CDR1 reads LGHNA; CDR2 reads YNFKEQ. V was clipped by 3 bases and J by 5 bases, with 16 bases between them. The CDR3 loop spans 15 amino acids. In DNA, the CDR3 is TGTGCCAGCAGCCACCGGGGAGGTGGGGGGGAGACCCAGTACTTC. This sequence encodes CASSHRGGGGETQYF.

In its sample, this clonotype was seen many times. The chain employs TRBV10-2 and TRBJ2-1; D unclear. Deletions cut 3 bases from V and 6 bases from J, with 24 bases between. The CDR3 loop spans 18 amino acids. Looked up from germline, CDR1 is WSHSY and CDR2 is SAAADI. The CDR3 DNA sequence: TGCGCCAGCAGTGATCCCCGCGGACCCGGAGAAGGATCCAATGAGCAGTTCTTC. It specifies CASSDPRGPGEGSNEQFF.